This T cell receptor (beta chain) was observed in a study of shared clonotypes between healthy human individuals (dated by TCRdb to the early 2020s). For the study in its entirety: The cohort comprised a couple of women and a few men aged 18 to 49 years. Per donor, three plates each were used for CD4 naive and CD4 memory, two for CD8 naive, and one for CD8 memory. To estimate repertoire size and how much clonotypes are shared between individuals, the study performed deep sequencing of blood TCR repertoires from five healthy adults. To increase sequencing depth and limit assay-specific biases, TCR repertoire library preparation and sequencing were carried out by different laboratories using diverse techniques. Per donor, leukapheresis produced somewhere between about 0.85 and 9.5 billion PBMCs.

Taken from cysteine to phenylalanine, the CDR3 has 17 residues. Only the CDR3 region is kept as DNA, spanning 51 bases read in frame from base 1. The CDR1 and CDR2 encoded by the germline V gene (reference sequence) are PRHDT and FYEKMQ. Clipping removes 6 bases from V and 6 bases from J, with 13 as the unmatched junction base count. The donors were healthy, HIV-negative adults who had no recently reported acute infections or vaccinations. Every donor was a Caucasian adult living in Nashville, Tennessee, USA. CD4+ T cells were enriched by magnetic negative selection, after which naive cells were positively selected on CD45RA and the negative fraction was taken as the memory subset. After blood collection by leukapheresis, PBMCs were isolated using Ficoll-Histopaque density gradient centrifugation and then cryopreserved in the vapor phase of liquid nitrogen. Analytical flow cytometry was used to check the purity and quantity of every magnetically sorted T cell population. Genomic DNA was isolated from every sorted fraction and measured by UV absorbance on a Nanodrop 2000c.

Worth noting for this clone: Its antigen has not been determined. The input lacks base qualities; no much larger clone sits a single base away.

TCR CDR3 regions were amplified from genomic DNA by multiplex PCR using the deep immunoSEQ assay. For each cell subset, the extracted genomic DNA was distributed evenly across all wells of several immunoSEQ 96-well plates, and each plate served as one replicate. Each replicate PCR for sorted subsets received approximately 220 ng genomic DNA, equal to tens of thousands of T cell genomes. Purified libraries were quantified with a Qubit 3.0 fluorometer, sized on a Bioanalyzer 2100, and re-quantified with the KAPA Library Quantification kit. Every immunoSEQ 96-well plate was sequenced on a separate single-read 150-cycle Illumina NextSeq 550 flow cell. From the authors' description of their analysis: Because the immunoSEQ output held only junctional sequences and lacked quality scores, the filtering could not match the filtering applied to full-length reads. Sequences were annotated with PyIR, a Python wrapper for IgBLAST v1.9, using IMGT germline references to assign V/J genes and CDR3. Reads were filtered out if the reads had weak V/J assignments (E-value above 1e-6), no CDR3, stop codons, out-of-frame junctions, or ambiguous translated residues. V3J clonotypes were defined by identical inferred V gene, J gene, and CDR3 amino acid sequence. Percentage overlap between repertoires was calculated by dividing the number of shared unique clonotypes by the size of the smaller repertoire. Repertoire richness was assessed with RTK rarefaction, the Chao1 estimator, and Recon v2.1 estimates of unobserved clonotypes. OLGA was used to compute generation probabilities for all TCRbeta clonotypes that the gDNA method yielded from four donors. The table comes from immuneACCESS by way of TCRdb, which keeps in-frame sequences with V and J called. Part of the clones is missing from these tables; in studies checked, under half for an unresolved V gene and the rest for unknown reasons. The V and J calls and the clone size are those of that table, but D and trimming were determined from the DNA. The table for this sample lists more than 550,000 clones; just under 75% of them were counted only once. The top ten clonotypes cover about 1.7% of the sample.

Broad study findings and their caveats: Sampling was limited to blood, and TCR repertoires in tissue likely differ from TCR repertoires in blood. Compared with non-shared clonotypes, the clonotypes found in all four sorted-subset donors had higher generation probabilities. The small number of donors limited the genetic and exposure-history diversity represented. Pairwise subsampling indicated that sequencing depth was expected to affect the degree of clonotype sharing among donors. Larger estimated clonotype richness was generally found for naive subsets than for memory subsets. Rarefaction of sorted-subset datasets indicated incomplete sequencing despite the large sequencing depth. Sharing across a few donors was observed for about 5% of naive CD4, about 4% of naive CD8, over 2% of memory CD4, and around 0.4% of memory CD8 clonotypes.

This clonotype originated in a woman between 25 and 40 years old in good health. The chain is assembled from TRBV13 and TRBJ2-5, with 13 central nucleotides matching TRBD2. The sequenced material came from memory CD4+ T cells sorted from blood. The cell subset or site label, as the study defines it: CD45RA-negative fraction. The CDR3 protein: CASSSPDPGLAGQTQYF. The nucleotide sequence is TGTGCCAGCAGTTCGCCAGACCCGGGACTAGCGGGGCAGACCCAGTACTTC.